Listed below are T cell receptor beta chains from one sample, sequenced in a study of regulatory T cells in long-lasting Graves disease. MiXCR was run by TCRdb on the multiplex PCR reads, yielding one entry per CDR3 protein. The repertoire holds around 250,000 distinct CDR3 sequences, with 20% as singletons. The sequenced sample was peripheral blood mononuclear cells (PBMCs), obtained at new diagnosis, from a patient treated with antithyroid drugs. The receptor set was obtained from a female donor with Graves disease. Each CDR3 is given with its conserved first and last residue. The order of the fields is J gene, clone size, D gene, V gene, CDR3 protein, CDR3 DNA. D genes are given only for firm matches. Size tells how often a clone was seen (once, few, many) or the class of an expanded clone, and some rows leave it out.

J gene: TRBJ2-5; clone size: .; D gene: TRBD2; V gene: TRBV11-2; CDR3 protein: CASSSGRGEETQYF; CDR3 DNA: TGTGCCAGCAGCTCTGGGAGGGGCGAAGAGACCCAGTACTTC
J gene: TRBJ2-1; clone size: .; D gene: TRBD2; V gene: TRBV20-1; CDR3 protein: CSARVLAGVTYNEQFF; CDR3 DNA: TGCAGTGCTAGGGTCCTAGCGGGGGTAACCTACAATGAGCAGTTCTTC
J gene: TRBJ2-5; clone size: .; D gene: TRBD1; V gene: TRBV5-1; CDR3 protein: CASSPGQLSDAPQETQYF; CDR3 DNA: TGCGCCAGCAGCCCGGGACAGCTTTCCGATGCCCCTCAAGAGACCCAGTACTTC
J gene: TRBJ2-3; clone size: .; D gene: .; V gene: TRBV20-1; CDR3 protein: CSARGDPSTDTQYF; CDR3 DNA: TGCAGTGCCAGGGGGGATCCCAGCACAGATACGCAGTATTTT
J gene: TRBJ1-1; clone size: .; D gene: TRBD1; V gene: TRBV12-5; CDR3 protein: CASGLGTGGSNEAFF; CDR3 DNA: TGTGCTAGTGGTTTGGGCACAGGGGGAAGTAATGAAGCTTTCTTT
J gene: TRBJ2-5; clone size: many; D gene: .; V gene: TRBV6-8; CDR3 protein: CASSYLRLQETQYF; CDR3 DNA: TGTGCCAGCAGTTACCTGCGGCTCCAAGAGACCCAGTACTTC
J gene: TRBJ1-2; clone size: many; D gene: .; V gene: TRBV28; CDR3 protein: CASSFGQGAYGYTF; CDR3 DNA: TGTGCCAGCAGTTTTGGTCAGGGTGCCTATGGCTACACCTTC
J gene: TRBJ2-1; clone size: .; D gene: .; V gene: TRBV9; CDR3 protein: CASSVRGYTYNEQFF; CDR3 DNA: TGTGCCAGCAGCGTCCGCGGGTACACCTACAATGAGCAGTTCTTC
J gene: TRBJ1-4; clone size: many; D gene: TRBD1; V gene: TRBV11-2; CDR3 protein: CASSRKSGQGDEKLFF; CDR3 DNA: TGTGCCAGCAGCCGAAAAAGTGGACAGGGAGACGAAAAACTGTTTTTT
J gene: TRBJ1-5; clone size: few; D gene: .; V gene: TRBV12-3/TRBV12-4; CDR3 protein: CASSPRYYQPQHF; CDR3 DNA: TGTGCCAGCAGCCCTAGGTATTATCAGCCCCAGCATTTT
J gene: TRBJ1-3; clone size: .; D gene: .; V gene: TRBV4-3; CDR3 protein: CASSQGRSGNTIYF; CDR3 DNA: TGCGCCAGCAGCCAAGGGAGGTCTGGAAACACCATATATTTT
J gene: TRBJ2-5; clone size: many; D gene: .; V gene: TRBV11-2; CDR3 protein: CASSLIGLGGETQYF; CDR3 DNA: TGTGCCAGCAGCTTAATCGGTCTGGGCGGAGAGACCCAGTACTTC
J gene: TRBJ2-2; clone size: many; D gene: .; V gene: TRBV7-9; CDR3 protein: CASPPTVNTGELFF; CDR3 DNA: TGTGCCAGCCCCCCGACAGTGAACACCGGGGAGCTGTTTTTT
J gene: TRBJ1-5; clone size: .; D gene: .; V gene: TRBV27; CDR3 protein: CASRRGDQPQHF; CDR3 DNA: TGTGCCAGCAGGCGGGGTGATCAGCCCCAGCATTTT
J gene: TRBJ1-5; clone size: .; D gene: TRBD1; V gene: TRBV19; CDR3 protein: CASSPGRGSSNQPQHF; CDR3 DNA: TGTGCCAGTAGTCCCGGCAGGGGGAGTAGCAATCAGCCCCAGCATTTT
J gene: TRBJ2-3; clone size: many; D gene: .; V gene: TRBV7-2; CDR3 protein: CATRGGTDTQYF; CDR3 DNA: TGTGCCACCAGGGGGGGGACAGATACGCAGTATTTT
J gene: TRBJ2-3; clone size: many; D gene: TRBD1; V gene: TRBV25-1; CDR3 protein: CASSEYRTGTGGTDTQYF; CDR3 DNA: TGTGCCAGCAGTGAATATAGGACCGGGACAGGGGGCACAGATACGCAGTATTTT
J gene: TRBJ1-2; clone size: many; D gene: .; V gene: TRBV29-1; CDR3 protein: CSDTTGSGYTF; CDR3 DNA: TGCAGCGACACGACAGGAAGTGGCTACACCTTC
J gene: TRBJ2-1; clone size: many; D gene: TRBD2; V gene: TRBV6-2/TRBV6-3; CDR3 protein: CASSYGAGGSSEQFF; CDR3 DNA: TGTGCCAGCAGTTATGGGGCGGGGGGGTCAAGTGAGCAGTTCTTC
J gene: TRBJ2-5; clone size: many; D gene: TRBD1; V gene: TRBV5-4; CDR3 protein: CASSLRLGQRRQETQYF; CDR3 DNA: TGTGCCAGCAGCTTGAGACTGGGACAGAGACGCCAAGAGACCCAGTACTTC
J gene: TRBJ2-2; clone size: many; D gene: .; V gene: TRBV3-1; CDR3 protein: CASRAGNTGELFF; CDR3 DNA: TGTGCCAGCCGTGCAGGGAACACCGGGGAGCTGTTTTTT
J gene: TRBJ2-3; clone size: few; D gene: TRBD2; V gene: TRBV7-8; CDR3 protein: CASSRGRGEITSTDTQYF; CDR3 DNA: TGTGCCAGCAGCCGTGGGCGGGGGGAAATAACTAGCACAGATACGCAGTATTTT
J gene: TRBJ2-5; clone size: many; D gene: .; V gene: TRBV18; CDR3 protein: CASSPKELGETQYF; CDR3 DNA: TGTGCCAGCTCACCAAAGGAGTTAGGAGAGACCCAGTACTTC
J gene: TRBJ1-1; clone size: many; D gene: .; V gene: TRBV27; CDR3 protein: CASSFERMNTEAFF; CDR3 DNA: TGTGCCAGCAGTTTCGAAAGGATGAACACTGAAGCTTTCTTT
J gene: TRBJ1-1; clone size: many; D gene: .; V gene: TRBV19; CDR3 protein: CATTGAHGNTEAFF; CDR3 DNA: TGTGCCACCACCGGAGCCCATGGGAACACTGAAGCTTTCTTT
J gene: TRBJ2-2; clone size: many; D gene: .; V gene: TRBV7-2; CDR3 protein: CASSFWGRHTGELFF; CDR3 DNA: TGTGCCAGCAGCTTTTGGGGGCGCCACACCGGGGAGCTGTTTTTT
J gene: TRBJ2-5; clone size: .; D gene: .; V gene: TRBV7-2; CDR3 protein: CASSSGALGETQYF; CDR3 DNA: TGTGCCAGCAGCTCAGGGGCCCTGGGAGAGACCCAGTACTTC
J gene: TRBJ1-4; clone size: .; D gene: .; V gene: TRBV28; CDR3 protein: CASSPSGYEKLFF; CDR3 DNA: TGTGCCAGCAGTCCCTCGGGGTACGAAAAACTGTTTTTT
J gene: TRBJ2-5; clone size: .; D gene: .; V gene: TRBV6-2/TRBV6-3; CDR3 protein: CASSETLGNRETQYF; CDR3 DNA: TGTGCCAGCAGTGAAACTCTTGGGAACCGAGAGACCCAGTACTTC
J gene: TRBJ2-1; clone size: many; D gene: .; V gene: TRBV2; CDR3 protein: CASSDRGDKQFF; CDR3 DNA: TGTGCCAGCAGTGACAGGGGTGACAAGCAGTTCTTC
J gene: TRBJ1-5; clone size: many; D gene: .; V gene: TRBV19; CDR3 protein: CASTPGAQANQPQHF; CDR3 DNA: TGTGCCAGCACGCCCGGGGCACAGGCCAATCAGCCCCAGCATTTT
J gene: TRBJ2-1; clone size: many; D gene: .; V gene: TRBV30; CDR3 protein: CAWSEGLGDNEQFF; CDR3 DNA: TGTGCCTGGAGTGAAGGACTGGGTGACAATGAGCAGTTCTTC
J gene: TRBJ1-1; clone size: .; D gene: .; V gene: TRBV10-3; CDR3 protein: CAISDRGHKTEAFF; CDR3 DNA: TGTGCCATCAGTGACAGGGGTCATAAAACTGAAGCTTTCTTT
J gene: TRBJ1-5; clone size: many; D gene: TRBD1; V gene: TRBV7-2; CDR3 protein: CASSAEGQSLFSNQPQHF; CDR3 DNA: TGTGCCAGCAGCGCCGAGGGACAGAGCCTATTTAGCAATCAGCCCCAGCATTTT
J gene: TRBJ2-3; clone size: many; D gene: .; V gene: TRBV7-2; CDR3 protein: CASSLFQSTDTRYF; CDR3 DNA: TGTGCCAGCAGCTTATTCCAGAGCACAGATACGCGGTATTTT
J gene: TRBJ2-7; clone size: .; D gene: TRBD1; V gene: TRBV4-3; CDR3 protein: CASSDGTGQGPSEQYF; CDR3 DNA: TGCGCCAGCAGCGATGGGACGGGACAGGGGCCCTCCGAGCAGTACTTC
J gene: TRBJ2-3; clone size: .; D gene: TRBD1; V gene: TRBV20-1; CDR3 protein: CSLGGQGSTDTQYF; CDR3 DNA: TGCAGTCTCGGAGGACAGGGGAGCACAGATACGCAGTATTTT
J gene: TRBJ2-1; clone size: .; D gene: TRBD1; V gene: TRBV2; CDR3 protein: CASSGHPGQSSYNEQFF; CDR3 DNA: TGTGCCAGCAGTGGGCACCCGGGACAGAGCTCCTACAATGAGCAGTTCTTC